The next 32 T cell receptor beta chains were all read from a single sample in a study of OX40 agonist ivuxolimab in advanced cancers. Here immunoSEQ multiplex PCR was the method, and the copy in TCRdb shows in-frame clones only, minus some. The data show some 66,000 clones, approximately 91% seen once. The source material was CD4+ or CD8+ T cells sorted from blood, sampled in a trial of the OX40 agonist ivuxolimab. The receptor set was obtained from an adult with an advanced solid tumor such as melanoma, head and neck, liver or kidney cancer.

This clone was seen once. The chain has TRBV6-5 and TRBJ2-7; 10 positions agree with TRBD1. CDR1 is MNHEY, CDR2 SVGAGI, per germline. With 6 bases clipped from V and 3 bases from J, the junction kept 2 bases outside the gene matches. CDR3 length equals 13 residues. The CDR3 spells CASRGQGGYEQYF. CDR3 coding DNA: TGTGCCAGCAGAGGACAGGGGGGCTACGAGCAGTACTTC.

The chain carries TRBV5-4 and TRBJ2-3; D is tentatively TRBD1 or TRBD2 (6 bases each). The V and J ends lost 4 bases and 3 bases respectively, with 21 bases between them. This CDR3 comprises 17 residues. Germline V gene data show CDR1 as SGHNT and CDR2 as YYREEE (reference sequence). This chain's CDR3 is CASSVMGGRGGTDTQYF. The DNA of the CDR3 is TGTGCCAGCAGCGTAATGGGGGGCCGGGGTGGTACAGATACGCAGTATTTT.

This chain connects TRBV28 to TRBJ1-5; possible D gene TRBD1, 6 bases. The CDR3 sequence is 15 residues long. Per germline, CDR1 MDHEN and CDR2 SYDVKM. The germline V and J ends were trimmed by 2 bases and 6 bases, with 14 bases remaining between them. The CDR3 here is CASSLLRGGGQPQHF. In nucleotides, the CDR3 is TGTGCCAGCAGTTTACTCCGGGGAGGGGGTCAGCCCCAGCATTTT.

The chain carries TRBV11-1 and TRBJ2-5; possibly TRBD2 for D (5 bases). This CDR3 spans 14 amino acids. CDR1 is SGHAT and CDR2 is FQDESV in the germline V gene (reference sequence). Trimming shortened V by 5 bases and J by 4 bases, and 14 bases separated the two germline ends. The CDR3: CASSRFLAGETQYF. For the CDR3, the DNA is TGTGCCAGCAGCCGGTTTTTGGCGGGAGAGACCCAGTACTTC.

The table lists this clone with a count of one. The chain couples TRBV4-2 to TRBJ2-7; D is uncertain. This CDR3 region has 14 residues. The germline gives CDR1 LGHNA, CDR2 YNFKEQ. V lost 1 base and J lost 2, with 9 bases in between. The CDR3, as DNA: TGTGCCAGCAGCCAAGGATCAAGGGCCTACGAGCAGTACTTC. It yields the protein CASSQGSRAYEQYF.

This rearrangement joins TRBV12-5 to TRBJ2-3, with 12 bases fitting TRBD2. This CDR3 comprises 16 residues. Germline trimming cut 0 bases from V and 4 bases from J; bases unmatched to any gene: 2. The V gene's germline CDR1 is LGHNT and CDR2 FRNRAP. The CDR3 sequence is CASGLVLAGGADTQYF. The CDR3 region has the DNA TGTGCTAGTGGTTTGGTACTAGCGGGAGGCGCAGATACGCAGTATTTT.

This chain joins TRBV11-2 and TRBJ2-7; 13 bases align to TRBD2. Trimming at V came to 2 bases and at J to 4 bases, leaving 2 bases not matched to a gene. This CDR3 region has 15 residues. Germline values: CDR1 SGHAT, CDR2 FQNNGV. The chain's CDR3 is CASSLWTSGSYEQYF. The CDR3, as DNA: TGTGCCAGCAGCTTATGGACTAGCGGGAGTTACGAGCAGTACTTC.

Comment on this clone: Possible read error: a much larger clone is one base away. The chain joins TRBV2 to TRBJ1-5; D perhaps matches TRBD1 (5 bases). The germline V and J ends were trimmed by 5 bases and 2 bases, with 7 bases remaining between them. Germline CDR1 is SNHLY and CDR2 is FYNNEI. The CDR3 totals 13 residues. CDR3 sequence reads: CASSRGGNQPQHF. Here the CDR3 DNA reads TGTGCCAGCAGTAGGGGAGGCAATCAGCCCCAGCATTTT. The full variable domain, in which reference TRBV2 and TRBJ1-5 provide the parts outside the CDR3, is EPEVTQTPSHQVTQMGQEVILRCVPISNHLYFYWYRQILGQKVEFLVSFYNNEISEKSEIFDDQFSVERPDGSNFTLKIRSTKLEDSAMYFCASSRGGNQPQHFGDGTRLSIL.

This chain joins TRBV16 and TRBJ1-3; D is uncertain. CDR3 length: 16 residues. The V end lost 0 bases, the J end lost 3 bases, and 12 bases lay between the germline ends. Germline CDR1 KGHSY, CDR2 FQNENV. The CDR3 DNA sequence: TGTGCCAGCAGCCAATCGCCGCCTGTGGGTGGAAACACCATATATTTT. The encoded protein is CASSQSPPVGGNTIYF.

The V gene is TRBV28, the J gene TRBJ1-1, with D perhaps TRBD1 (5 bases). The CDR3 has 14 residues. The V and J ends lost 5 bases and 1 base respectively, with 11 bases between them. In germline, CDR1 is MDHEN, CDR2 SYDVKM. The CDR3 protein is CASSIGTGNTEAFF. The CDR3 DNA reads TGTGCCAGCAGTATTGGGACGGGGAACACTGAAGCTTTCTTT.

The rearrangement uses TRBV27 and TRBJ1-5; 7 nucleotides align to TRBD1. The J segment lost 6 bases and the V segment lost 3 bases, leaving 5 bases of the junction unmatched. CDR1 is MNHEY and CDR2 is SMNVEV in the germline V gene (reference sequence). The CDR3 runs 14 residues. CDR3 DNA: TGTGCCAGCAGTTTTGACAGGGTTAGTCAGCCCCAGCATTTT. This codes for CASSFDRVSQPQHF.

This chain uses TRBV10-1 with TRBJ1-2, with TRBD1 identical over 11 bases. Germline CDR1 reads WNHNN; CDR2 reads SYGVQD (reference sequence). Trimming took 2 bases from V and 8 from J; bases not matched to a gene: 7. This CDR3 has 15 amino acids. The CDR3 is CASSERTGGAEGYTF. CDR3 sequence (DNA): TGCGCCAGCAGTGAGCGGACAGGGGGCGCAGAGGGCTACACCTTC.

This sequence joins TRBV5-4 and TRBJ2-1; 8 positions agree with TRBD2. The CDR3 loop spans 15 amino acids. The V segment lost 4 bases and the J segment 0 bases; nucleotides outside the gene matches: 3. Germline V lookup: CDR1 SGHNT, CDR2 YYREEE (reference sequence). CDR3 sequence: CASSHGTSSYNEQFF. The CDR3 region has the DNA TGTGCCAGCAGCCACGGGACTAGCTCCTACAATGAGCAGTTCTTC.

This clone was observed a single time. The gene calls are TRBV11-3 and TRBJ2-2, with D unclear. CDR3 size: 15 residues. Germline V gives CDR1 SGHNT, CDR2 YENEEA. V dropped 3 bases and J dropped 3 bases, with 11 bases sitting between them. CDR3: CASSFWGQDTGELFF. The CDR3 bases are TGTGCCAGCAGCTTTTGGGGTCAGGACACCGGGGAGCTGTTTTTT.

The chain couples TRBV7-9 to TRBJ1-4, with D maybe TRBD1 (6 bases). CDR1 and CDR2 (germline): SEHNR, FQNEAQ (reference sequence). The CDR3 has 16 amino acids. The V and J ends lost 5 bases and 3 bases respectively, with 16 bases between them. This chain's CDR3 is CASSGGDGTPNEKLFF. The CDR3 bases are TGTGCCAGCAGCGGAGGGGACGGGACACCTAATGAAAAACTGTTTTTT. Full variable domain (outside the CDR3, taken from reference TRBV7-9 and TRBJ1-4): DTGVSQNPRHKITKRGQNVTFRCDPISEHNRLYWYRQTLGQGPEFLTYFQNEAQLEKSRLLSDRFSAERPKGSFSTLEIQRTEQGDSAMYLCASSGGDGTPNEKLFFGSGTQLSVL.

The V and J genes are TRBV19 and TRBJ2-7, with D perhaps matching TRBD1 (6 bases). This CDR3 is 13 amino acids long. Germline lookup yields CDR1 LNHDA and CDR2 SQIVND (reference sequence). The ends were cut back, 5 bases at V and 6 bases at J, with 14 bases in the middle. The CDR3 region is CASSPRQDSEQYF. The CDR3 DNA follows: TGTGCCAGTAGTCCGAGACAGGACTCCGAGCAGTACTTC.

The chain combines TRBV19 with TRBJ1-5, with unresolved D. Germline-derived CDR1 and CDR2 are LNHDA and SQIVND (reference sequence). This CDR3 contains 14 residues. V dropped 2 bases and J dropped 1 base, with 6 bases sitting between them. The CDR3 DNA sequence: TGTGCCAGTAGTATATCGACCAGCAATCAGCCCCAGCATTTT. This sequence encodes CASSISTSNQPQHF.

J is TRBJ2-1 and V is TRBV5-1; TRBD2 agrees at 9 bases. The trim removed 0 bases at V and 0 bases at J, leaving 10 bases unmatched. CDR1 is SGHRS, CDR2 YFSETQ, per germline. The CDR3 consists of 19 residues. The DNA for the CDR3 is TGCGCCAGCAGCTTGGCCGGAGGGACTAGCCGTCTCTCCTACAATGAGCAGTTCTTC. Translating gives CASSLAGGTSRLSYNEQFF.

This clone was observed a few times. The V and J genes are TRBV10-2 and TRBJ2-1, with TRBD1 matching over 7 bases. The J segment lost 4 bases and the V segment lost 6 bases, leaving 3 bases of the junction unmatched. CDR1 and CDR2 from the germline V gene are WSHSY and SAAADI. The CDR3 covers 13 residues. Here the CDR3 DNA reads TGCGCCAGCAGACGGGACAGATACAATGAGCAGTTCTTC. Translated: CASRRDRYNEQFF.

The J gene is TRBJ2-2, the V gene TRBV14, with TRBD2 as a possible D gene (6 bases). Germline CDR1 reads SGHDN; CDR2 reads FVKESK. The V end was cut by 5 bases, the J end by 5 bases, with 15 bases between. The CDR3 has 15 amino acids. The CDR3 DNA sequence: TGTGCCAGCAGCAGAAGACTAGGAGGGACCGGGGAGCTGTTTTTT. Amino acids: CASSRRLGGTGELFF.

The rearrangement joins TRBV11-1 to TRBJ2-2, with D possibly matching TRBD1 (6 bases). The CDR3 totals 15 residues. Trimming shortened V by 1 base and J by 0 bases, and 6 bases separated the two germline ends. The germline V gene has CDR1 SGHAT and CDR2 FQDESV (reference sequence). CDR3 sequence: CASSLGTANTGELFF. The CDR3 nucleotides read TGTGCCAGCAGCTTAGGGACAGCGAACACCGGGGAGCTGTTTTTT. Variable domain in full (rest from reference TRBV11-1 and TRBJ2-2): EAEVAQSPRYKITEKSQAVAFWCDPISGHATLYWYRQILGQGPELLVQFQDESVVDDSQLPKDRFSAERLKGVDSTLKIQPAELGDSAMYLCASSLGTANTGELFFGEGSRLTVL.

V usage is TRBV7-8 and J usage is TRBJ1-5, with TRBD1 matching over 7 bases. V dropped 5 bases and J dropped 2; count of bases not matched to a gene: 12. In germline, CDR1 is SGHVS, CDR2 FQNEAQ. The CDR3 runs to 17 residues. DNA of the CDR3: TGTGCCAGCAGCCGTTTAGACAGGGAAAGCCGCAATCAGCCCCAGCATTTT. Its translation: CASSRLDRESRNQPQHF.

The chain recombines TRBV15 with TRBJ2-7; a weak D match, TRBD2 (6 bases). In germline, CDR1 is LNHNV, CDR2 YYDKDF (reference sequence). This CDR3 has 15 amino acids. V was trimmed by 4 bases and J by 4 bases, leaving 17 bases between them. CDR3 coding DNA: TGTGCCACCAGCACAGCTGGGCCGGGAGTATACGAGCAGTACTTC. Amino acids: CATSTAGPGVYEQYF.

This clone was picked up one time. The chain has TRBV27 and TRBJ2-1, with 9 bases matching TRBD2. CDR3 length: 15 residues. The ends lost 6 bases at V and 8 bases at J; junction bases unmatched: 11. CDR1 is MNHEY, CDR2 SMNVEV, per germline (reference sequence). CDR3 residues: CASSRDLAGGYEQFF. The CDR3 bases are TGTGCCAGCAGCCGGGACTTGGCGGGAGGGTATGAGCAGTTCTTC.

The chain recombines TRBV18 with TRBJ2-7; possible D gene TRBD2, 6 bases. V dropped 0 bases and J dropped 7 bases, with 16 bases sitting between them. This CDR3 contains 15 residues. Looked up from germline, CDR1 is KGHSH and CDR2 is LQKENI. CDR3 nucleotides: TGTGCCAGCTCACCACCTACAGGAGGGCAGCGGGAGCAGTACTTC. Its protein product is CASSPPTGGQREQYF. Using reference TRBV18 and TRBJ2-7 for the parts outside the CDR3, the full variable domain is NAGVMQNPRHLVRRRGQEARLRCSPMKGHSHVYWYRQLPEEGLKFMVYLQKENIIDESGMPKERFSAEFPKEGPSILRIQQVVRGDSAAYFCASSPPTGGQREQYFGPGTRLTVT.

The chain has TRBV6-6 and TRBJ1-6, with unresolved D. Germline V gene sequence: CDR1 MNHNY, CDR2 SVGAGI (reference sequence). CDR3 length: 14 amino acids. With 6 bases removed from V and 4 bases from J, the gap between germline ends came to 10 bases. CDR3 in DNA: TGTGCCAGCAGCTCAGACCCGTATAATTCACCCCTCCACTTT. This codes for CASSSDPYNSPLHF.

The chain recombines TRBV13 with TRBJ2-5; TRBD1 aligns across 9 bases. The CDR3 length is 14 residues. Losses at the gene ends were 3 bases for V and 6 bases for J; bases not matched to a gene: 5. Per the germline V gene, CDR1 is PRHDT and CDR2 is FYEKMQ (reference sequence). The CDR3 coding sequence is TGTGCCAGCAGCTTGGGACAGGGTGGGAAGACCCAGTACTTC. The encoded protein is CASSLGQGGKTQYF.

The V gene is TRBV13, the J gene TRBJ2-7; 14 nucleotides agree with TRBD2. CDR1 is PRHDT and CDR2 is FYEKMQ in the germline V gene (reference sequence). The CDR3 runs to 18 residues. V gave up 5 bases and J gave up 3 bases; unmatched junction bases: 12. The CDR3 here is CASSKRLAGGPVHYEQYF. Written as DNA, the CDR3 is TGTGCCAGCAGCAAAAGACTAGCGGGAGGGCCGGTTCACTACGAGCAGTACTTC.

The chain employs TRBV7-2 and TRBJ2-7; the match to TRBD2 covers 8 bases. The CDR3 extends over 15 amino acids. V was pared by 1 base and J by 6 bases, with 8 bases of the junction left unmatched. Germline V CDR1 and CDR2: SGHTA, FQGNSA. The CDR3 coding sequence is TGTGCCAGCAGCTTAGGACGGGGGGGGCTCGGCGAGCAGTACTTC. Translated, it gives CASSLGRGGLGEQYF.

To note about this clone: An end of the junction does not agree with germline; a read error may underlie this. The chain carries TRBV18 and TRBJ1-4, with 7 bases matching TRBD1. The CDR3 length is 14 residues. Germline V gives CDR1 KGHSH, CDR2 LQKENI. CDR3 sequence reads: CASSPQGTNEKLFF. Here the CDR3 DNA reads TGTGCCAGCTCGCCACAGGGGACTAATGAAAAACTGTTTTTT.

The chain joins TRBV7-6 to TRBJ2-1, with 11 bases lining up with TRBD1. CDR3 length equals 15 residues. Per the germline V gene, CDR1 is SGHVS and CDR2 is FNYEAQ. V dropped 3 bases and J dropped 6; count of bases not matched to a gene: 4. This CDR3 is CASSLRDRGTNEQFF. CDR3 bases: TGTGCCAGCAGCTTGAGGGACAGGGGGACCAATGAGCAGTTCTTC.

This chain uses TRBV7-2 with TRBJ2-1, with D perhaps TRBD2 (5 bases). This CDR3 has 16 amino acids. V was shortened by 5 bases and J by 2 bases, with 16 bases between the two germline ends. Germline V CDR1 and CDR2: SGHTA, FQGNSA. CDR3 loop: CASSLSRAPPYNEQFF. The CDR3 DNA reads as TGTGCCAGCAGCCTCTCGAGGGCCCCCCCCTACAATGAGCAGTTCTTC.